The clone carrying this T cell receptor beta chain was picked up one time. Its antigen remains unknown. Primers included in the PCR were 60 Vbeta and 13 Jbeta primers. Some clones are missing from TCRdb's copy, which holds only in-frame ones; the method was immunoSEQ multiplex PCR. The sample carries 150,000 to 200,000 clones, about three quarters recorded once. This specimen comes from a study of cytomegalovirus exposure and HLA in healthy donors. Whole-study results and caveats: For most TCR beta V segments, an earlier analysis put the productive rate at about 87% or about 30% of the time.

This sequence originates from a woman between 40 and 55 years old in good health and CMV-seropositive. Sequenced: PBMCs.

CDR3 sequence reads: CASSTLGQGWTEAFF. The CDR3 nucleotides are TGCGCCAGCAGCACCCTCGGACAGGGATGGACTGAAGCTTTCTTT. The gene calls are TRBV5-1 and TRBJ1-1, with 8 bases aligning to TRBD1. This CDR3 has 15 residues. Trimming removed 4 bases from V and 5 bases from J; junction bases left unmatched: 10. CDR1 and CDR2 (germline): SGHRS, YFSETQ.